The 13 T cell receptor beta chains below come from one sample, sequenced in a study of shared clonotypes between healthy human individuals. TCRdb keeps only in-frame clones here, not all; method: immunoSEQ multiplex PCR. Among approximately 2,200,000 clones listed, 85% to 95% were seen once. Only CD45RO-negative cells positively selected for CCR7 counted as naive CD8 cells, so terminally differentiated effector memory CD45RA+ cells were excluded. Input material: naive CD8+ T cells from PBMCs. These receptors came from a man in his late teens or twenties in good health. Some clones in this sample may be carry-over from other donors' samples.

This rearrangement joins TRBV6-6 to TRBJ2-1; a weak D match, TRBD2 (5 bases). Looked up from germline, CDR1 is MNHNY and CDR2 is SVGAGI (reference sequence). The CDR3 length is 13 residues. The germline V and J ends were trimmed by 8 bases and 7 bases, with 15 bases remaining between them. As DNA, the CDR3 is TGTGCCAGCGTGCGGGCTCCTAGGAATGAGCAGTTCTTC. This encodes CASVRAPRNEQFF.

In this sample, this clone turned up once. The chain combines TRBV7-2 with TRBJ2-3; no clear D. Trimming took off 2 bases at V and 2 bases at J, with 8 bases between the two ends. CDR1 and CDR2 from the germline V gene are SGHTA and FQGNSA. The CDR3 loop spans 14 amino acids. This CDR3 is CASSLPRLTDTQYF. The CDR3 nucleotides read TGTGCCAGCAGCTTACCCCGGCTCACAGATACGCAGTATTTT. The entire variable domain, with the rest obtained from reference TRBV7-2 and TRBJ2-3, is as follows: GAGVSQSPSNKVTEKGKDVELRCDPISGHTALYWYRQSLGQGLEFLIYFQGNSAPDKSGLPSDRFSAERTGGSVSTLTIQRTQQEDSAVYLCASSLPRLTDTQYFGPGTRLTVL.

The chain joins TRBV7-9 to TRBJ2-5; unclear D gene. The CDR3 is 15 amino acids. Germline V gives CDR1 SEHNR, CDR2 FQNEAQ (reference sequence). V lost 0 bases, J lost 6 bases, and 14 bases lay in between. The CDR3 nucleotides are TGTGCCAGCAGCTTAGCGGCGGCAGTTGTTAAGACCCAGTACTTC. Translation gives CASSLAAAVVKTQYF.

This chain uses TRBV19 with TRBJ1-5; D gene unclear. The V gene lost 6 bases and the J gene lost 5 bases, with 14 bases spanning the gap. The CDR3 extends over 14 amino acids. CDR1 is LNHDA and CDR2 is SQIVND in the germline V gene (reference sequence). This CDR3 is CASSHPVGYQPQHF. The DNA of the CDR3 is TGTGCCAGTAGCCATCCGGTAGGTTATCAGCCCCAGCATTTT.

V and J are TRBV11-2 and TRBJ2-5; a possible D gene is TRBD2 (6 bases). The CDR3 has 17 residues. In germline, CDR1 is SGHAT, CDR2 FQNNGV. The ends were cut back, 5 bases at V and 2 bases at J, with 21 bases in the middle. The CDR3 is CASSPGEQGVWQETQYF. The CDR3 nucleotides are TGTGCCAGCAGCCCGGGGGAACAAGGGGTTTGGCAAGAGACCCAGTACTTC. Based on the CDR3 plus reference TRBV11-2 and TRBJ2-5, the full variable domain is EAGVAQSPRYKIIEKRQSVAFWCNPISGHATLYWYQQILGQGPKLLIQFQNNGVVDDSQLPKDRFSAERLKGVDSTLKIQPAKLEDSAVYLCASSPGEQGVWQETQYFGPGTRLLVL.

The CDR3: CASSVESGSPDTQYF. The CDR3 bases are TGTGCCAGCAGCGTAGAGAGTGGGAGTCCAGATACGCAGTATTTT. The chain joins TRBV9 to TRBJ2-3, with D perhaps matching TRBD2 (5 bases). The CDR3 is 15 residues long. Germline CDR1 SGDLS, CDR2 YYNGEE. V lost 0 bases, J lost 4 bases, and 12 bases lay in between.

This clone was picked up a small number of times. This chain uses TRBV27 with TRBJ1-5; unclear D gene. The CDR3 consists of 15 residues. Germline V gene data show CDR1 as MNHEY and CDR2 as SMNVEV (reference sequence). The V and J ends lost 5 bases and 3 bases respectively, with 14 bases between them. DNA for the CDR3: TGTGCCAGCAGTATTAAGCCCGGACTCAATCAGCCCCAGCATTTT. Translation gives CASSIKPGLNQPQHF.

This clone was observed a few times. The same CDR3 can be traced to other DNA sequences in this sample. J is TRBJ2-7 and V is TRBV28; no clear D. The CDR3 totals 11 residues. The V gene lost 5 bases and the J gene lost 1 base, with 3 bases spanning the gap. CDR1 MDHEN and CDR2 SYDVKM come from the germline V gene. CDR3 sequence: CASSGSYEQYF. In DNA, the CDR3 is TGTGCCAGCAGTGGATCCTACGAGCAGTACTTC.

CDR3 protein: CASSTNRGQSRETQYF. The CDR3 region has the DNA TGTGCCAGCAGCACAAACCGGGGACAGTCGAGGGAGACCCAGTACTTC. The chain combines TRBV27 with TRBJ2-5, with TRBD1 identical over 7 bases. Per the germline V gene, CDR1 is MNHEY and CDR2 is SMNVEV (reference sequence). Losses at the gene ends were 6 bases for V and 5 bases for J; bases not matched to a gene: 15. CDR3 length: 16 residues.

The sample holds a few counts of this clone. This sample also contains other DNA sequences that code for the same CDR3. The rearrangement joins TRBV6-5 to TRBJ1-1; D remains unclear. Germline V gene lookup returns CDR1 MNHEY and CDR2 SVGAGI. V was clipped by 0 bases and J by 1 base, with 3 bases between them. CDR3 length equals 13 residues. Here the CDR3 DNA reads TGTGCCAGCAGTTACTCATGGAACACTGAAGCTTTCTTT. Its translation: CASSYSWNTEAFF.

The chain uses TRBV7-9 and TRBJ2-7; 9 nucleotides agree with TRBD1. CDR3 size: 16 residues. The V segment lost 3 bases and the J segment 3 bases; nucleotides outside the gene matches: 9. Germline V lookup: CDR1 SEHNR, CDR2 FQNEAQ (reference sequence). The CDR3 DNA follows: TGTGCCAGCAGCTTGAGTGGGACAGGGATAAACTACGAGCAGTACTTC. This gives the protein CASSLSGTGINYEQYF.

With respect to this clone: Other DNA variants within this sample encode the same CDR3. The genes are TRBV2 and TRBJ1-1, with D unclear. Germline V lookup: CDR1 SNHLY, CDR2 FYNNEI. V dropped 8 bases and J dropped 1 base, with 5 bases sitting between them. CDR3 length equals 11 residues. CDR3 in amino acids: CASGGNTEAFF. The CDR3 nucleotides are TGTGCCAGCGGAGGGAACACTGAAGCTTTCTTT.

In regard to this clone: Distinct nucleotide sequences in the sample also encode this CDR3. J is TRBJ2-3 and V is TRBV7-9; D is undetermined. From germline, CDR1 is SEHNR and CDR2 FQNEAQ (reference sequence). The CDR3 runs 11 residues. Trimming cost V 3 bases and J 2 bases, with 0 bases left between them. CDR3 DNA sequence: TGTGCCAGCAGCTTCACAGATACGCAGTATTTT. Translating gives CASSFTDTQYF.